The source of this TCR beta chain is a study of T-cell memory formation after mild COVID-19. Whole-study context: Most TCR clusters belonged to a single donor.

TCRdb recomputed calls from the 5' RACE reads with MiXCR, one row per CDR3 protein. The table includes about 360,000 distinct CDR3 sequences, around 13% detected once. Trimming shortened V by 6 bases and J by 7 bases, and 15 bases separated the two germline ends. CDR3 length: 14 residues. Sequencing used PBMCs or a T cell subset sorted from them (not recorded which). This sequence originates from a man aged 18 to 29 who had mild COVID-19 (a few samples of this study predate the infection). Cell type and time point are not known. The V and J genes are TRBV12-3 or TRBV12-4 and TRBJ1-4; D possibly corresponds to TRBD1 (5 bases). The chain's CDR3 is CASSPIAGPEKLFF. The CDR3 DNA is TGTGCCAGCAGCCCTATCGCAGGGCCTGAAAAACTGTTTTTT.